The 3 T cell receptor beta chains given below trace back to one sample, sequenced in a study of tumor-infiltrating lymphocytes in primary liver carcinoma. RNA was extracted from whole blood without cell sorting, alongside germline DNA. cDNA specific to TCR beta was made from about 0.45 ug of total RNA, with a constant-region primer employed for priming. Researchers made the TCR beta libraries by running three nested multiplex PCR rounds with slightly modified ARM-PCR. Two initial PCR rounds of about 10 cycles each paired TRBV1-TRBV30 forward primers with a C-beta reverse primer. Via MiXCR, TCRdb re-called the multiplex PCR reads, giving one row per CDR3 protein. The sample carries fewer than 400,000 distinct CDR3 sequences, roughly two thirds recorded once. The sample taken for sequencing was peripheral blood. The source is a man aged 35 to 55 with primary liver carcinoma and hepatitis B virus infection.

Regarding this clonotype: Given a much more abundant clone one base away, this may be a read error. The genes are TRBV6-2 or TRBV6-3 and TRBJ2-1; TRBD1 aligns across 11 bases. Germline-derived CDR1 and CDR2 are MNHEY and SVGEGT. CDR3 size: 13 residues. The CDR3 spells CVSRDRGFREQFF. As DNA, the CDR3 is TGTGTCAGCCGGGACAGGGGGTTTCGTGAGCAGTTCTTC.

With regard to this clonotype: Just one base apart from a much larger clone, this may be a read error. V and J are TRBV6-2 or TRBV6-3 and TRBJ2-2; 8 nucleotides align to TRBD1. The CDR3 loop spans 13 amino acids. CDR1 and CDR2 from the germline V gene are MNHEY and SVGEGT. J was trimmed by 4 bases and V by 11 bases; bases with no gene match: 6. The CDR3 DNA reads TGTGCCGCAGGGGGCGGCCGCACCGGGGAGCTGTTTTTT. This gives the protein CAAGGGRTGELFF.

The chain is built from TRBV11-2 and TRBJ2-1; 13 bases line up with TRBD2. From germline, CDR1 is SGHAT and CDR2 FQNNGV. This CDR3 region has 18 residues. The CDR3 spells CTSSAGLGTSGIYNEQFF. In nucleotides, the CDR3 is TGTACTAGCAGTGCCGGACTGGGGACTAGCGGGATTTACAATGAGCAGTTCTTC.